Here is one TCR beta chain with its context. Antigen: not known. The data were taken from a study of OX40 agonist ivuxolimab in advanced cancers. About the study: The patients received agonistic anti-OX40 (CD134) antibody ivuxolimab. Patients received intravenous ivuxolimab every 2 weeks at 0.01 to 10 mg/kg. Whole-study findings and limits: Normalized T-cell clonal expansion was also low in a subset of nonresponders.

Produced via immunoSEQ multiplex PCR; TCRdb's table is partial and in-frame only. The sample lists about 67,000 clones, 80% occurring once. Peripheral blood came from all dose cohorts at three timepoints. This CDR3 region has 13 residues. Per the germline V gene, CDR1 is SEHNR and CDR2 is FQNEAQ (reference sequence). Unmatched junction bases numbered 2, after V lost 5 bases and J lost 4 bases. Here the sequenced sample was CD4+ or CD8+ T cells sorted from blood, taken in a trial of the OX40 agonist ivuxolimab. This rearrangement joins TRBV7-9 to TRBJ2-1; 7 bases are a match to TRBD2. The TCR originated in an adult with an advanced solid tumor such as melanoma, head and neck, liver or kidney cancer. Here the CDR3 reads CASSSGAYNEQFF. The CDR3 DNA reads as TGTGCCAGCAGCAGCGGGGCTTACAATGAGCAGTTCTTC.